The 21 T cell receptor beta chains below all came from one sample that was sequenced in a study of T cell changes during pregnancy in multiple sclerosis. Assay: immunoSEQ multiplex PCR; the TCRdb copy retains only in-frame clones and omits some. The table lists around 24,000 clones, roughly 86% of them singletons. The source was CD4+ T cells from peripheral blood mononuclear cells, collected in the second trimester of pregnancy. The receptors were gathered from a female donor in good health, enrolled as a control in a pregnancy study.

The rearrangement joins TRBV5-4 to TRBJ2-5; 12 nucleotides line up with TRBD2. V gave up 0 bases and J gave up 5 bases; unmatched junction bases: 5. The germline CDR1 and CDR2 sequences are SGHNT and YYREEE (reference sequence). This CDR3 spans 16 amino acids. DNA for the CDR3: TGTGCCAGCAGCTTGGGGAGACTAGCGGGAGTTGAGACCCAGTACTTC. Its translation: CASSLGRLAGVETQYF. Full variable domain (remainder filled in from reference TRBV5-4 and TRBJ2-5): ETGVTQSPTHLIKTRGQQVTLRCSSQSGHNTVSWYQQALGQGPQFIFQYYREEENGRGNFPPRFSGLQFPNYSSELNVNALELDDSALYLCASSLGRLAGVETQYFGPGTRLLVL.

The V gene is TRBV19, the J gene TRBJ1-1, with D possibly matching TRBD1 (6 bases). V was cut by 6 bases and J by 5 bases, with 22 bases left in between. CDR1 and CDR2 (germline): LNHDA, SQIVND (reference sequence). The CDR3 totals 16 residues. The CDR3 DNA reads TGTGCCAGTAGGGACAGCCCGTCTTCGGGTCAAACTGAAGCTTTCTTT. The encoded protein is CASRDSPSSGQTEAFF.

CDR3 coding DNA: TGCGCCAGCAGCCTTTCGAACCAGGGGGCAGATACGCAGTATTTT. Protein product: CASSLSNQGADTQYF. The chain links TRBV5-1 to TRBJ2-3, with 7 bases aligning to TRBD1. In germline, CDR1 is SGHRS, CDR2 YFSETQ. This CDR3 is built from 15 residues. V dropped 4 bases and J dropped 4; count of bases not matched to a gene: 9.

This rearrangement joins TRBV7-8 to TRBJ2-7, with D tentatively TRBD2 (5 bases). This CDR3 has 14 amino acids. Trimming left V 7 bases short and J 2 bases short, with 15 bases between. The germline gives CDR1 SGHVS, CDR2 FQNEAQ. The CDR3 nucleotides are TGTGCCAGCACAGTCCGTGAGGGTCCCTACGAGCAGTACTTC. Its protein is CASTVREGPYEQYF.

This chain links TRBV28 with TRBJ2-7; 13 bases align to TRBD2. The germline V gene has CDR1 MDHEN and CDR2 SYDVKM. Germline trimming cut 4 bases from V and 7 bases from J; bases unmatched to any gene: 7. The CDR3 sequence is 15 residues long. The CDR3, as DNA: TGTGCCAGCAGTTCACTAGCGGGAGGGCGAAGAGAGCAGTACTTC. This encodes CASSSLAGGRREQYF.

The rearrangement joins TRBV5-5 to TRBJ2-7; 10 bases match TRBD2. V gave up 4 bases and J gave up 7 bases; unmatched junction bases: 14. Germline assignment: CDR1 SGHKS and CDR2 YYEKEE (reference sequence). The CDR3 extends over 16 amino acids. CDR3 DNA: TGTGCCAGCAGCCCGGACCAACCGGGACTAGCGTGGGAGCAGTACTTC. This gives the protein CASSPDQPGLAWEQYF.

The chain combines TRBV2 with TRBJ1-3; D is possibly TRBD1 (5 bases). The CDR3 is 14 residues long. Trimming cost V 3 bases and J 8 bases, with 14 bases left between them. Looked up from germline, CDR1 is SNHLY and CDR2 is FYNNEI. Written as DNA, the CDR3 is TGTGCCAGCAGTGACAGGTCTAAGGGGCACACCATATATTTT. Its translation is CASSDRSKGHTIYF.

The J gene is TRBJ1-5, the V gene TRBV7-9; 8 positions match TRBD1. Germline CDR1 SEHNR, CDR2 FQNEAQ (reference sequence). The J segment lost 3 bases and the V segment lost 5 bases, leaving 3 bases of the junction unmatched. This CDR3 has 14 residues. The CDR3 bases are TGTGCCAGCAGCCGGACAGGGAACAATCAGCCCCAGCATTTT. Translation: CASSRTGNNQPQHF.

The rearrangement joins TRBV7-2 to TRBJ1-2; 7 bases agree with TRBD1. V lost 11 bases to trimming and J lost 5 bases; unmatched junction nucleotides: 11. This CDR3 contains 13 residues. Germline CDR1 SGHTA, CDR2 FQGNSA. CDR3 DNA: TGTGCCGGAAGCAGGGGGGCTCAGTATGGCTACACCTTC. Its translation is CAGSRGAQYGYTF.

The genes are TRBV11-3 and TRBJ2-1; 12 nucleotides agree with TRBD2. There are 16 residues in the CDR3. CDR1 SGHNT and CDR2 YENEEA come from the germline V gene. V was pared by 2 bases and J by 8 bases, with 7 bases of the junction left unmatched. The CDR3 protein is CASSLTLAGGRDEQFF. As DNA, the CDR3 is TGTGCCAGCAGCTTAACTCTAGCGGGGGGGCGGGATGAGCAGTTCTTC.

The chain employs TRBV6-5 and TRBJ1-3, with D unresolved. Trimming removed 6 bases at V and 0 bases at J, with 12 bases between. The CDR3 runs 15 residues. CDR1 is MNHEY and CDR2 is SVGAGI in the germline V gene. CDR3 protein: CASSPGLISGNTIYF. Here the CDR3 DNA reads TGTGCCAGCAGCCCTGGACTGATCTCTGGAAACACCATATATTTT.

V and J are TRBV5-1 and TRBJ2-6; D possibly corresponds to TRBD2 (6 bases). Germline CDR1 is SGHRS and CDR2 is YFSETQ. CDR3 size: 15 residues. Trimming stripped 4 bases from V and 4 bases from J, with 12 bases between. CDR3 coding DNA: TGCGCCAGCAGCCGGGGGTCCCCCGGGGCCAACGTCCTGACTTTC. This translates into CASSRGSPGANVLTF.

This sequence joins TRBV7-3 and TRBJ2-7; possibly TRBD2 for D (5 bases). The ends were cut back, 1 base at V and 8 bases at J, with 9 bases in the middle. The CDR3 length is 12 residues. Per germline, CDR1 SGHTA and CDR2 FQGTGA. CDR3 amino acids: CASSLNEGKQYF. The CDR3 coding sequence is TGTGCCAGCAGCTTAAATGAGGGAAAGCAGTACTTC.

J is TRBJ1-6 and V is TRBV27; unclear D gene. Looked up from germline, CDR1 is MNHEY and CDR2 is SMNVEV (reference sequence). V dropped 3 bases and J dropped 0 bases, with 15 bases sitting between them. This CDR3 has 18 residues. CDR3 sequence reads: CASSLRVGESSYNSPLHF. In DNA, the CDR3 is TGTGCCAGCAGTTTGAGGGTTGGGGAAAGCTCCTATAATTCACCCCTCCACTTT.

J is TRBJ1-3 and V is TRBV6-5; 7 nucleotides align to TRBD1. Germline V gene data show CDR1 as MNHEY and CDR2 as SVGAGI. V was clipped by 6 bases and J by 0 bases; unmatched bases: 5. This CDR3 contains 15 residues. The CDR3 loop is CASRRGQDSGNTIYF. CDR3 coding DNA: TGTGCCAGCAGGCGAGGACAGGACTCTGGAAACACCATATATTTT.

The gene calls are TRBV5-4 and TRBJ1-6; D call uncertain. Germline V gene data show CDR1 as SGHNT and CDR2 as YYREEE (reference sequence). This CDR3 has 15 residues. The V end was cut by 4 bases, the J end by 5 bases, with 13 bases between. The CDR3 region is CASSRGPADNSPLHF. CDR3 DNA sequence: TGTGCCAGCAGCCGAGGCCCGGCTGATAATTCACCCCTCCACTTT.

V is TRBV19 and J is TRBJ2-2; 8 bases are shared with TRBD1. J gave up 7 bases and V 8 bases, and 9 bases lay outside the gene matches. Germline CDR1 LNHDA, CDR2 SQIVND (reference sequence). The CDR3 runs to 14 residues. CDR3 loop: CASGRTGKNGELFF. Written as DNA, the CDR3 is TGTGCCAGTGGTAGGACAGGGAAGAACGGGGAGCTGTTTTTT.

This clone appeared once. This rearrangement joins TRBV27 to TRBJ2-1; 15 bases match TRBD2. Germline assignment: CDR1 MNHEY and CDR2 SMNVEV (reference sequence). The ends lost 7 bases at V and 8 bases at J; junction bases unmatched: 9. The CDR3 length is 16 residues. In DNA form, the CDR3 reads TGTGCCAGCACTTCCTGGACTAGCGGGAGGGTAGATGAGCAGTTCTTC. Protein sequence: CASTSWTSGRVDEQFF.

The table lists this clone with a count of one. CDR3 region: CASSYSTGAHTQYF. Here the CDR3 DNA reads TGTGCCAGCAGTTACTCGACTGGGGCACATACGCAGTATTTT. This rearrangement joins TRBV6-6 to TRBJ2-3; maybe TRBD1 (5 bases). The CDR3 is made up of 14 amino acids. Germline assignment: CDR1 MNHNY and CDR2 SVGAGI (reference sequence). V shed 0 bases and J shed 7 bases, with 11 bases lying between them.

This clone is a singleton in its sample. The CDR3 is CARSLETNVGQGIYGEQFF. CDR3 coding DNA: TGTGCCAGAAGCTTGGAAACCAATGTTGGTCAGGGAATTTACGGAGAGCAGTTCTTC. The J gene is TRBJ2-1, the V gene TRBV5-3, with a weak D call TRBD1 (5 bases). TRBV5-3 qualifies as an ORF whose function is uncertain. Trimming cost V 0 bases and J 10 bases, with 29 bases left between them. This CDR3 has 19 residues.

Here the CDR3 reads CASSASGGSSYNEQFF. The DNA for the CDR3 is TGTGCCAGCAGCGCTAGCGGGGGAAGCTCCTACAATGAGCAGTTCTTC. The chain recombines TRBV7-2 with TRBJ2-1; 10 bases line up with TRBD2. CDR1 is SGHTA and CDR2 is FQGNSA in the germline V gene. Trimming removed 5 bases from V and 0 bases from J; junction bases left unmatched: 4. This CDR3 comprises 16 residues.